The source of this T cell receptor beta chain is a study of blood T cell repertoires in COVID-19. Study as a whole: Acute and convalescent COVID-19 specimens originated in the United States, Italy and Spain. PBMCs, B-cell-depleted T cells, or T cells provided the cDNA or gDNA that made up the material.

In the authors' workflow: By means of reference gene primer amplification, nucleated cell counts were estimated. Produced via immunoSEQ multiplex PCR; TCRdb's table is partial and in-frame only. V and J calls plus clone size are reproduced from that table; the DNA served to infer D and trimming. The sample carries about 200,000 clones, 70% to 90% recorded once. V gave up 10 bases and J gave up 2 bases; unmatched junction bases: 3. Germline V gene lookup returns CDR1 WSHSY and CDR2 SAAADI. CDR3 length equals 14 residues. This chain links TRBV10-2 with TRBJ2-3, with 13 bases lining up with TRBD2. This sequence was found in a man aged 55 to 70 with active or convalescent COVID-19. Sequencing was done on a sample of peripheral blood. CDR3 amino acids: CATGLAGVTDTQYF. CDR3 in DNA: TGCGCCACCGGACTAGCGGGGGTCACAGATACGCAGTATTTT.